This is a list of T cell receptor beta chains from one sample in a study of patients with pleural tuberculosis. A single record per CDR3 protein comes from TCRdb applying MiXCR to the reads. Here the sample spans 25,000 to 30,000 distinct CDR3 sequences, about a sixth being singletons. Sequenced material: peripheral blood. The source of these receptors is a human donor with pleural tuberculosis. The CDR3 runs from the conserved cysteine through the conserved F or W. The D gene is left open where the match is weak. Clone size, where shown, is once, few, many, or a class for clones that have expanded.

V gene: TRBV4-1; J gene: TRBJ2-7; D gene: .; clone size: many; CDR3 DNA: TGCGCCAGCAGCCGACAGGACTTGACGAGCTCCTACGAGCAGTACTTC; CDR3 protein: CASSRQDLTSSYEQYF
V gene: TRBV28; J gene: TRBJ1-1; D gene: .; clone size: .; CDR3 DNA: TGTGCCAGCAGTTTGTCCCAAGCGGGGGGCGAAGCTTTCTTT; CDR3 protein: CASSLSQAGGEAFF
V gene: TRBV6-2/TRBV6-3; J gene: TRBJ2-1; D gene: TRBD2; clone size: many; CDR3 DNA: TGTGCCAGCAGTTACGAAGCGGGGAAATGGGATGAGCAGTTCTTC; CDR3 protein: CASSYEAGKWDEQFF
V gene: TRBV20-1; J gene: TRBJ2-7; D gene: .; clone size: many; CDR3 DNA: TGCAGTGCTAGAGCCAACGAGCAGTACTTC; CDR3 protein: CSARANEQYF
V gene: TRBV14; J gene: TRBJ2-1; D gene: .; clone size: many; CDR3 DNA: TGTGCCAGCAGCCATTCCGGGGGCAATGAGCAGTTCTTC; CDR3 protein: CASSHSGGNEQFF
V gene: TRBV6-5; J gene: TRBJ2-1; D gene: TRBD2; clone size: .; CDR3 DNA: TGTGCCAGCAGCCCGGGGACTAGCGTGATCTACGGGCAGTTCTTC; CDR3 protein: CASSPGTSVIYGQFF
V gene: TRBV20-1; J gene: TRBJ2-7; D gene: .; clone size: many; CDR3 DNA: TGCAGTGCTAGGAACGTCCCCTACGAGCAGTACTTC; CDR3 protein: CSARNVPYEQYF
V gene: TRBV6-6; J gene: TRBJ2-1; D gene: TRBD2; clone size: many; CDR3 DNA: TGTGCCAGCAGTTACTCTTCGGGAGGCGTCAATGAGCAGTTCTTC; CDR3 protein: CASSYSSGGVNEQFF
V gene: TRBV29-1; J gene: TRBJ2-1; D gene: .; clone size: many; CDR3 DNA: TGCAGCGTTGGAGTACTGAGCTACAATGAGCAGTTCTTC; CDR3 protein: CSVGVLSYNEQFF
V gene: TRBV19; J gene: TRBJ2-3; D gene: .; clone size: many; CDR3 DNA: TGTGCCAGTAGTTACCAGGAGACAGATACGCAGTATTTT; CDR3 protein: CASSYQETDTQYF
V gene: TRBV5-4; J gene: TRBJ1-1; D gene: .; clone size: many; CDR3 DNA: TGTGCCAGCAGCTTTAACAGCGGGGTAAAAGCTTTCTTT; CDR3 protein: CASSFNSGVKAFF